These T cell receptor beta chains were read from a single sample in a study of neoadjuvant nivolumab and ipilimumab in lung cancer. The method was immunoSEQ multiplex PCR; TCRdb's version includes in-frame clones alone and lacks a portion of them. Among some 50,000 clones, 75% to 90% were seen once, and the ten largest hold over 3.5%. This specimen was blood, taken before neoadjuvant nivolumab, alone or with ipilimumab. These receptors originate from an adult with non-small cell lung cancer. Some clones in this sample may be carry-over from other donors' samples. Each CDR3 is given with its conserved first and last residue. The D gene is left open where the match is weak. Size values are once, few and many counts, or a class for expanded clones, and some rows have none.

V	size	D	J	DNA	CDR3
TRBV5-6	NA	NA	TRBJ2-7	TGTGCCAGCAGCGGGCTGACAGAGGCAGCGGACAACGAGCAGTACTTC	CASSGLTEAADNEQYF
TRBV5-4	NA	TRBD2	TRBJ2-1	TGTGCCAGCAGCTTGAAGACTAGCGGGACCCCCTACAATGAGCAGTTCTTC	CASSLKTSGTPYNEQFF
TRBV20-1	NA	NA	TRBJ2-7	TGCAGTGCTCGCCGGGACTACGAGCAGTACTTC	CSARRDYEQYF
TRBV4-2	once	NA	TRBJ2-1	TGTGCCAGCAGCCAAGATCGGGGGGCGAGCTCCTACAATGAGCAGTTCTTC	CASSQDRGASSYNEQFF
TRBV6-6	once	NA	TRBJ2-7	TGTGCCAGCAGTCCGACCATAGTAGCAGCCTACGAGCAGTACTTC	CASSPTIVAAYEQYF
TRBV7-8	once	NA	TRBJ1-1	TGTGCCAGCAGCTTAGTACAGGGCTGGCGAGCTTTCTTT	CASSLVQGWRAFF
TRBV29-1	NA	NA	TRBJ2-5	TGCAGCGTTGAAAAGGTGGTCGCGGAGACCCAGTACTTC	CSVEKVVAETQYF
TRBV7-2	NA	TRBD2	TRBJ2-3	TGTGCCAGCAGCCCTCCACCGGGACTAGAAGGAGATACGCAGTATTTT	CASSPPPGLEGDTQYF
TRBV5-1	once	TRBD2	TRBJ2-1	TGCGCCAGCAGGGAGACTAGCGTCTCCTACAATGAGCAGTTCTTC	CASRETSVSYNEQFF
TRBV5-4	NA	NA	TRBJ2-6	TGTGCCACCCAGTGGGGTGGGGCCAACGTCCTGACTTTC	CATQWGGANVLTF
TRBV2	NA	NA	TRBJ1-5	TGTGCCAGCAGTGTTGAGGGGGGCATAAACCAGCCCCAGCATTTT	CASSVEGGINQPQHF
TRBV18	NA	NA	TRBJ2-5	TGTGCCAGCTCACCCTACGTACAAGAGACCCAGTACTTC	CASSPYVQETQYF
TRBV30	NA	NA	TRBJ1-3	TGTGCCTGGACCCGTAGAGGCTCTGGAAACACCATATATTTT	CAWTRRGSGNTIYF
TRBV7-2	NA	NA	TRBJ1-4	TGTGCCAGCAGCTTAAACACGATTCGGACACCGGTGTTTTTT	CASSLNTIRTPVFF